The rows below give T cell receptor beta chains drawn from one sample of a study of cytomegalovirus exposure and HLA in healthy donors. TCRdb's table, derived via immunoSEQ multiplex PCR, lists solely in-frame clones and lacks some. The table records approximately 210,000 clones, around 79% of them present only once. What was sequenced was PBMCs. The receptors originated from a woman aged 45-65 years in good health and CMV-seronegative. The CDR3 runs from the conserved cysteine through the conserved F or W. D genes are given only for firm matches. For some rows the clone size is stated as once, few or many, or as a class when expanded; others skip it.

clone_size | j_call | v_call | d_call | cdr3_nt | cdr3_aa
- | TRBJ1-1 | TRBV7-8 | TRBD1 | TGTGCCAGCAGCGTACGACAGGGTGTGAACACTGAAGCTTTCTTT | CASSVRQGVNTEAFF
- | TRBJ2-7 | TRBV19 | - | TGTGCCAGTAGTATACGGGAGCGTTACGAGCAGTACTTC | CASSIRERYEQYF
- | TRBJ2-2 | TRBV19 | - | TGTGCCAGTAGTATAAGGAGGGGGCAAGTTGTGGGGGAGCTGTTTTTT | CASSIRRGQVVGELFF
- | TRBJ1-2 | TRBV7-2 | - | TGTGCCAGCAGCTCCGGGGTCAACGCCCCTGGCTACACCTTC | CASSSGVNAPGYTF
- | TRBJ2-1 | TRBV9 | - | TGTGCCAGCAGCGCCCTTGACTCCAATGAGCAGTTCTTC | CASSALDSNEQFF
- | TRBJ2-7 | TRBV27 | - | TGTGCCAGCAGTCTCGGGACACTTTCCTACGAGCAGTACTTC | CASSLGTLSYEQYF
- | TRBJ2-7 | TRBV4-3 | - | TGCGCCAGCAGCCAAGGGGTCATCGGGTCGGACGAGCAGTACTTC | CASSQGVIGSDEQYF
- | TRBJ1-3 | TRBV6-5 | TRBD1 | TGTGCCAGCTCCCCCGTGCAGGGGGGTGGAAACACCATATATTTT | CASSPVQGGGNTIYF
- | TRBJ1-3 | TRBV7-2 | - | TGTGCCAGCAGCTCGGGCGGGCGACTACTTGGGAGCACCATATATTTT | CASSSGGRLLGSTIYF
- | TRBJ2-7 | TRBV11-2 | - | TGTGCCAGCAGCTTTGAAGCGTCCTACGAGCAGTACTTC | CASSFEASYEQYF
- | TRBJ1-5 | TRBV6-5 | TRBD1 | TGTGCCAGCAGTTTAGGGACAGGGTCTAATCAGCCCCAGCATTTT | CASSLGTGSNQPQHF
- | TRBJ2-7 | TRBV7-8 | - | TGTGCCAGCAGCTTAAGAGAAGGGAGCTCCTACGAGCAGTACTTC | CASSLREGSSYEQYF
- | TRBJ2-7 | TRBV25-1 | - | TGTGCCAGCAGTGAGTATTTGACCCTAGGGGACGAGCAGTACTTC | CASSEYLTLGDEQYF
- | TRBJ2-2 | TRBV27 | TRBD1 | TGTGCCAGCAGTTCTCCGGGACAGGCATCGAACACCGGGGAGCTGTTTTTT | CASSSPGQASNTGELFF
- | TRBJ1-5 | TRBV19 | - | TGTGCCAGTAGCTTCAGGATCGATCAGCCCCAGCATTTT | CASSFRIDQPQHF
few | TRBJ2-5 | TRBV7-3 | - | TGTGCCAGCAGCATAAGTGGGGGGGCTGGAGAGACCCAGTACTTC | CASSISGGAGETQYF
few | TRBJ1-4 | TRBV5-1 | - | TGCGCCAGCAGCTTGTACAGGGCCGAGGAAAAACTGTTTTTT | CASSLYRAEEKLFF
once | TRBJ2-5 | TRBV6-6 | - | TGTGCCAGCAGTTACGGGCTAGCGATGGAGGAGACCCAGTACTTC | CASSYGLAMEETQYF
- | TRBJ2-7 | TRBV28 | - | TGTGCCAGCAGTTTAGGGGGGTCATCCTACGAGCAGTACTTC | CASSLGGSSYEQYF
- | TRBJ2-7 | TRBV2 | - | TGTGCCAGCCGTCCGGACAGCATATCCTACGAGCAGTACTTC | CASRPDSISYEQYF
- | TRBJ1-3 | TRBV9 | TRBD1 | TGTGCCAGCAGCCCAGATGTCAGGGGGGTAGGAAACACCATATATTTT | CASSPDVRGVGNTIYF
- | TRBJ1-4 | TRBV4-1 | - | TGCGCCAGCAGCCAAGGGCCTCGGGCAGGGCAGAACGAAAAACTGTTTTTT | CASSQGPRAGQNEKLFF
- | TRBJ2-5 | TRBV18 | - | TGTGCCAGCTCACCAGGGAGGCAAGAGACCCAGTACTTC | CASSPGRQETQYF
- | TRBJ1-2 | TRBV19 | TRBD1 | TGTGCCAGTAGTACCCAAGGGACAGCCAACTATGGCTACACCTTC | CASSTQGTANYGYTF
once | TRBJ1-1 | TRBV7-2 | - | TGTGCCAGCAGCTCGGCCGCGGGGGGCACTGAAGCTTTCTTT | CASSSAAGGTEAFF
few | TRBJ2-7 | TRBV14 | TRBD2 | TGTGCCAGCAGCGCCCGACTAGCGGGAGGGTTTGAGCAGTACTTC | CASSARLAGGFEQYF
- | TRBJ1-2 | TRBV28 | TRBD1 | TGTGCCAGCAGTTTACCCCACTCGACAGGGTCCTATGGCTACACCTTC | CASSLPHSTGSYGYTF
- | TRBJ1-1 | TRBV7-2 | - | TGTGCCAGCAATGGGGGGGTCTCTGAAGCTTTCTTT | CASNGGVSEAFF
- | TRBJ1-2 | TRBV28 | TRBD1 | TGTGCCAGCAGTACGGGACAGGGGACACAGTCTGGCTACACCTTC | CASSTGQGTQSGYTF
- | TRBJ1-4 | TRBV27 | TRBD1 | TGTGCCAGCAGTCCCTGGGACAGTACTAATGAAAAACTGTTTTTT | CASSPWDSTNEKLFF
- | TRBJ2-7 | TRBV9 | TRBD2 | TGTGCCAGCAGCGTAGGTGCTAGCGGGTCCTACGAGCAGTACTTC | CASSVGASGSYEQYF
- | TRBJ2-2 | TRBV7-3 | - | TGTGCCAGCAGCTTAAAGGGGGGGGGACAGGAAACCGGGGAGCTGTTTTTT | CASSLKGGGQETGELFF
few | TRBJ1-5 | TRBV2 | - | TGTGCCAGCAGTACAGATAGCAATCAGCCCCAGCATTTT | CASSTDSNQPQHF
- | TRBJ2-1 | TRBV7-2 | - | TGTGCCAGCAGCCAAGATGGTATAGGGGCCTACAATGAGCAGTTCTTC | CASSQDGIGAYNEQFF
- | TRBJ2-1 | TRBV10-3 | - | TGTGCCACTAACCGGGACTTAACCTACAATGAGCAGTTCTTC | CATNRDLTYNEQFF
- | TRBJ2-7 | TRBV10-1 | - | TGCGCCAGCACTCCTCGCCGACAGGCCACCATTTTATCTGAGAGATACGAGCAGTACTTC | CASTPRRQATILSERYEQYF
- | TRBJ2-3 | TRBV5-4 | - | TGTGCCAGCAGCTTGGGACAGGCCACAGATACGCAGTATTTT | CASSLGQATDTQYF
- | TRBJ2-5 | TRBV7-9 | TRBD1 | TGTGCCAGCAGCTTGGGGACAGCGCAAGAGACCCAGTACTTC | CASSLGTAQETQYF
few | TRBJ2-7 | TRBV7-9 | TRBD2 | TGTGCCAGCAGCTTAAGAATTGGACTAGCGGGAGTAGGGTCCTACGAGCAGTACTTC | CASSLRIGLAGVGSYEQYF
- | TRBJ2-7 | TRBV23-1 | - | TGCGCCAGCAGTCAATCAATGGGTGGTCGGAGAGGCCAATCCTACGAGCAGTACTTC | CASSQSMGGRRGQSYEQYF
- | TRBJ2-5 | TRBV28 | TRBD2 | TGTGCCAGCAGTTCCCACCCTAGCGGGAGGGCCTGGGAGACCCAGTACTTC | CASSSHPSGRAWETQYF
- | TRBJ2-3 | TRBV12-5 | - | TGTGCTAGTGGTCCCAAAGATACGCAGTATTTT | CASGPKDTQYF
- | TRBJ2-7 | TRBV29-1 | TRBD2 | TGCAGCGTTGAAGACCCCAGGGCGGGAGGGCTCTACGAGCAGTACTTC | CSVEDPRAGGLYEQYF
once | TRBJ2-7 | TRBV28 | - | TGTGCCAGCAGGGCCCCTGGAGTGGTCCACGAGCAGTACTTC | CASRAPGVVHEQYF
few | TRBJ2-3 | TRBV19 | TRBD2 | TGTGCCAGTAGTCTTGGGACTAGCAGTGAAGTAGATACGCAGTATTTT | CASSLGTSSEVDTQYF
- | TRBJ1-3 | TRBV2 | - | TGTGCCAGCAGAACCCCAGGGATCTCTGGAAACACCATATATTTT | CASRTPGISGNTIYF
- | TRBJ2-7 | TRBV7-2 | - | TGTGCCAGCAGCTTAGCGAGACAAGGGGGCTACGAGCAGTACTTC | CASSLARQGGYEQYF
- | TRBJ2-7 | TRBV27 | TRBD2 | TGTGCCAGCAGTTTATCGGGGACTAGCGAGCAGTACTTC | CASSLSGTSEQYF
- | TRBJ1-3 | TRBV28 | - | TGTGCCAGCAGTTTACCAGGGGCTCCTGGAAACACCATATATTTT | CASSLPGAPGNTIYF